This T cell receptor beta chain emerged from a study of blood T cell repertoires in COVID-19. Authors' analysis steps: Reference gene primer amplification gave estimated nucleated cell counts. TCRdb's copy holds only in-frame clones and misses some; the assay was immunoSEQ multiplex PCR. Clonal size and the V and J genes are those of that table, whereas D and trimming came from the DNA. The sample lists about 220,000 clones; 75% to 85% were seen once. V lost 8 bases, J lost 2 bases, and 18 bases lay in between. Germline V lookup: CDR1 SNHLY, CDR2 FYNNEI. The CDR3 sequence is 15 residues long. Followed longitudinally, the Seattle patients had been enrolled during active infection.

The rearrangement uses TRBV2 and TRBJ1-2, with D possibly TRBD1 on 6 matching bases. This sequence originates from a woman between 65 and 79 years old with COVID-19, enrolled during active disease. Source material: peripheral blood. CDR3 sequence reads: CASLERTGKNYGYTF. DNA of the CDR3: TGTGCCAGCCTCGAAAGAACAGGGAAGAACTATGGCTACACCTTC.